What follows describes a single T cell receptor (beta chain). Deletions cut 7 bases from V and 0 bases from J, with 12 bases between. The CDR3 runs to 14 residues. CDR1 and CDR2 from the germline V gene are MDHEN and SYDVKM. These data belong to a study of blood T cell repertoires in COVID-19. Background on the study: The samples span acute and convalescent COVID-19 from the United States, Italy and Spain.

Enrolment of Seattle patients took place during active infection, and they were followed longitudinally. In the original processing: Amplification of reference gene primers provided the estimated nucleated cell counts. Here immunoSEQ multiplex PCR was the method, and the copy in TCRdb shows in-frame clones only, minus some. The V and J calls and clone size were taken over from that table, and D and trimming were inferred from the DNA. The repertoire holds about 50,000 clones, with around 85% as singletons. The sequencing input was peripheral blood. The chain carries TRBV28 and TRBJ1-2; D is unclear. The sequence derives from a woman of 80 years or more with COVID-19, enrolled during active disease. The CDR3 protein is CASIPTLSNYGYTF. CDR3 bases: TGTGCCAGCATCCCGACACTCTCTAACTATGGCTACACCTTC.